One sample yielded the 8 T cell receptor beta chains listed below, sequenced in a study of cytomegalovirus exposure and HLA in healthy donors. Both 60 Vbeta primers and 13 Jbeta primers went into the PCR. Sequencing used immunoSEQ multiplex PCR; TCRdb keeps in-frame clones, though not all of them. The table includes about 60,000 clones, around 87% detected once. Sequenced sample: PBMCs. Receptors originate from a man in his late teens or twenties in good health and CMV-seronegative.

The chain couples TRBV7-8 to TRBJ1-1; a weak D match, TRBD1 (5 bases). The V and J ends lost 0 bases and 3 bases respectively, with 17 bases between them. Germline V CDR1 and CDR2: SGHVS, FQNEAQ. The CDR3 loop spans 17 amino acids. Here the CDR3 reads CASSLAFGQGWDTEAFF. CDR3 bases: TGTGCCAGCAGCTTAGCGTTTGGGCAGGGTTGGGACACTGAAGCTTTCTTT.

The chain has TRBV7-8 and TRBJ2-1, with D unclear. The CDR3 has 13 amino acids. Looked up from germline, CDR1 is SGHVS and CDR2 is FQNEAQ. V was trimmed by 8 bases and J by 2 bases, leaving 10 bases between them. The CDR3: CASSNPAYNEQFF. The CDR3, as DNA: TGTGCCAGCTCAAACCCGGCCTACAATGAGCAGTTCTTC.

The CDR3 is CASSLLQGGHYGYTF. CDR3 in DNA: TGTGCCAGCAGCCTTCTTCAGGGGGGCCACTATGGCTACACCTTC. The V gene is TRBV5-6, the J gene TRBJ1-2; 7 bases fit TRBD1. With V trimmed by 4 bases and J by 3 bases, 9 bases remained unmatched. Germline V gives CDR1 SGHDT, CDR2 YYEEEE. The length of the CDR3 is 15 residues.

V gene TRBV5-1 combines with J gene TRBJ2-7; TRBD1 agrees at 9 bases. J was trimmed by 1 base and V by 2 bases; bases with no gene match: 4. From germline, CDR1 is SGHRS and CDR2 YFSETQ. CDR3 length: 15 amino acids. As DNA, the CDR3 is TGCGCCAGCAGCTTTGGGACAGGGATATCCTACGAGCAGTACTTC. It encodes CASSFGTGISYEQYF.

V gene TRBV19 combines with J gene TRBJ1-1; D is undetermined. Germline V gene lookup returns CDR1 LNHDA and CDR2 SQIVND (reference sequence). The CDR3 contains 13 residues. With 4 bases removed from V and 8 bases from J, the gap between germline ends came to 14 bases. As DNA, the CDR3 is TGTGCCAGTAGTACGTATCAGTTTCCCGAAGCTTTCTTT. Translating it yields CASSTYQFPEAFF. The variable domain in full, with the rest retrieved from reference TRBV19 and TRBJ1-1, is DGGITQSPKYLFRKEGQNVTLSCEQNLNHDAMYWYRQDPGQGLRLIYYSQIVNDFQKGDIAEGYSVSREKKESFPLTVTSAQKNPTAFYLCASSTYQFPEAFFGQGTRLTVV.

The chain links TRBV6-5 to TRBJ2-7; 7 bases align to TRBD1. J gave up 0 bases and V 0 bases, and 2 bases lay outside the gene matches. Germline lookup yields CDR1 MNHEY and CDR2 SVGAGI. The CDR3 runs 15 residues. CDR3 residues: CASSYSTGSSYEQYF. Here the CDR3 DNA reads TGTGCCAGCAGTTACTCGACAGGGAGCTCCTACGAGCAGTACTTC.

About this clone: Given the absence of the conserved phenylalanine or tryptophan at the CDR3 end, a read error is likely. This chain uses TRBV4-2 with TRBJ2-7; 11 nucleotides line up with TRBD1. Germline lookup yields CDR1 LGHNA and CDR2 YNFKEQ. This CDR3 contains 15 residues. The V segment lost 3 bases and the J segment 2 bases; nucleotides outside the gene matches: 3. The CDR3 reads CASSHRDRGTYEQYL. CDR3 DNA sequence: TGTGCCAGCAGCCACCGGGACAGGGGGACCTACGAGCAGTACCTC.

The genes are TRBV28 and TRBJ1-6; TRBD1 is a possible D gene (6 bases). The germline V gene has CDR1 MDHEN and CDR2 SYDVKM. V was shortened by 7 bases and J by 0 bases, with 16 bases between the two germline ends. CDR3 length: 17 residues. CDR3 coding DNA: TGTGCCAGCAACAATGGACAGCTGAGCTCCTATAATTCACCCCTCCACTTT. Translated, it gives CASNNGQLSSYNSPLHF.